This T cell receptor (beta chain) originates from a study of blood T cell repertoires in COVID-19. Study details: From the United States, Italy and Spain came samples of acute and convalescent COVID-19. Nucleic acid was either cDNA or gDNA, and it came from T cells, B-cell-depleted T cells, or PBMCs.

Authors' data handling: For nucleated cells, counts were estimated from reference gene primer amplification. Here immunoSEQ multiplex PCR was the method, and the copy in TCRdb shows in-frame clones only, minus some. The V and J calls and the clone size are those of that table, but D and trimming were determined from the DNA. The profile covers a few hundred thousand clones, with approximately 89% appearing a single time and 8% to 13% taken by the ten largest. The trim removed 4 bases at V and 5 bases at J, leaving 8 bases unmatched. From germline, CDR1 is KGHDR and CDR2 SFDVKD. This CDR3 region has 17 residues.

The sequencing sample was made of peripheral blood. This clonotype was obtained from a woman younger than 45 with COVID-19, enrolled during active disease. V and J are TRBV24-1 and TRBJ2-5, with 14 bases identical to TRBD2. This CDR3 reads CATSEGGLAGGRETQYF. In DNA form, the CDR3 reads TGTGCCACCAGTGAGGGCGGACTAGCGGGAGGTCGGGAGACCCAGTACTTC.